These 30 T cell receptor beta chains originate from one sample sequenced in a study of cytomegalovirus exposure and HLA in healthy donors. Primers for the PCR totalled 60 Vbeta and 13 Jbeta. Assay: immunoSEQ multiplex PCR; the TCRdb copy retains only in-frame clones and omits some. The sample yields about 150,000 clones, nearly 10% seen once. Material for sequencing was PBMCs. The receptors derive from a man aged 50 or older in good health and CMV-seronegative.

The chain links TRBV30 to TRBJ2-1; D is perhaps TRBD1 (6 bases). CDR1 and CDR2 (germline): GTSNPN, SVGIG (reference sequence). V lost 5 bases, J lost 5 bases, and 13 bases lay in between. The CDR3 sequence is 13 residues long. This CDR3 is CAWRSGTNNEQFF. In DNA, the CDR3 is TGTGCCTGGCGGTCCGGGACAAACAATGAGCAGTTCTTC.

This CDR3 reads CASSLDRGSGGHEQYF. The CDR3 DNA reads TGTGCCAGCAGCTTAGATCGTGGTTCGGGGGGCCACGAGCAGTACTTC. V and J are TRBV11-2 and TRBJ2-7, with D tentatively TRBD2 (7 bases). Germline V gene lookup returns CDR1 SGHAT and CDR2 FQNNGV. V gave up 0 bases and J gave up 5 bases, with 17 bases separating them. CDR3 length: 16 amino acids.

The V call is TRBV2, the J call TRBJ2-7; the D gene is possibly TRBD1 (6 bases). The CDR3 has 15 residues. Germline V gene lookup returns CDR1 SNHLY and CDR2 FYNNEI. Trimming took off 6 bases at V and 3 bases at J, with 18 bases between the two ends. CDR3 in DNA: TGTGCCAGCAGGAAGACAGGTCCGGGGCTCTACGAGCAGTACTTC. This codes for CASRKTGPGLYEQYF.

The chain has TRBV25-1 and TRBJ1-5; a weak D match, TRBD1 (6 bases). CDR1 and CDR2 from the germline V gene are MGHDK and SYGVNS. V lost 3 bases, J lost 13 bases, and 19 bases lay in between. The CDR3 contains 14 residues. CDR3 sequence reads: CASSDSLDSHQQHF. As DNA, the CDR3 is TGTGCCAGCAGTGACAGTTTGGACAGCCATCAACAGCATTTT.

The chain links TRBV19 to TRBJ1-2; a possible D gene is TRBD1 (6 bases). V lost 5 bases to trimming and J lost 4 bases, with 11 bases between them. The CDR3 has 13 amino acids. Germline V gene lookup returns CDR1 LNHDA and CDR2 SQIVND (reference sequence). The CDR3 DNA is TGTGCCAGTAGTGGAGACAGGTTCTATGGCTACACCTTC. This translates into CASSGDRFYGYTF.

The chain recombines TRBV30 with TRBJ1-2; a possible D gene is TRBD1 (5 bases). The length of the CDR3 is 14 residues. Trimming removed 0 bases from V and 3 bases from J, with 11 bases in between. Germline CDR1 reads GTSNPN; CDR2 reads SVGIG (reference sequence). The DNA of the CDR3 is TGTGCCTGGAGTGTACGCAGGGCCGACTATGGCTACACCTTC. This codes for CAWSVRRADYGYTF. The full variable domain, completed using reference TRBV30 and TRBJ1-2, is SQTIHQWPATLVQPVGSPLSLECTVEGTSNPNLYWYRQAAGRGLQLLFYSVGIGQISSEVPQNLSASRPQDRQFILSSKKLLLSDSGFYLCAWSVRRADYGYTFGSGTRLTVV.

This clone was found a few times. CDR3 residues: CASSLNRGLYEQYF. The DNA for the CDR3 is TGTGCCAGCTCACTAAACAGGGGTCTCTACGAGCAGTACTTC. The V and J genes are TRBV18 and TRBJ2-7, with 7 bases that match TRBD1. Unmatched junction bases numbered 6, after V lost 4 bases and J lost 3 bases. The CDR3 extends over 14 amino acids. Germline V gene data show CDR1 as KGHSH and CDR2 as LQKENI.

CDR3 nucleotides: TGTGCCAGCGGTACCGGGACAGGGGGAATTCAGTACTTC. Its protein is CASGTGTGGIQYF. This sequence joins TRBV7-3 and TRBJ2-4; 11 positions agree with TRBD1. Germline V gene lookup returns CDR1 SGHTA and CDR2 FQGTGA. After removal of 8 bases from V and 10 bases from J, the junction contained 7 bases not matched to a gene. The CDR3 covers 13 residues. The whole variable domain, filled in from reference TRBV7-3 and TRBJ2-4, reads GAGVSQTPSNKVTEKGKYVELRCDPISGHTALYWYRQSLGQGPEFLIYFQGTGAADDSGLPNDRFFAVRPEGSVSTLKIQRTERGDSAVYLCASGTGTGGIQYFGAGTRLSVL.

The rearrangement links TRBV2 to TRBJ2-1, with 8 bases lining up with TRBD2. This CDR3 spans 15 amino acids. Trimming took 7 bases from V and 8 from J; bases not matched to a gene: 13. Germline V gives CDR1 SNHLY, CDR2 FYNNEI. This CDR3 is CASNPPGLVSDEQFF. The CDR3 DNA reads TGTGCCAGCAATCCACCGGGACTAGTGTCGGATGAGCAGTTCTTC.

This clone was seen only a few times. This chain links TRBV18 with TRBJ1-2; 7 bases line up with TRBD1. V lost 3 bases, J lost 5 bases, and 6 bases stayed unmatched. Germline lookup yields CDR1 KGHSH and CDR2 LQKENI. The CDR3 is 14 amino acids. The CDR3 here is CASSPGQSFYGYTF. The CDR3, as DNA: TGTGCCAGCTCACCGGGACAGTCCTTTTATGGCTACACCTTC.

This clone came up a few times. J is TRBJ2-1 and V is TRBV28; TRBD2 might be the D (5 bases). V dropped 5 bases and J dropped 3 bases, with 11 bases sitting between them. This CDR3 region has 14 residues. Germline V CDR1 and CDR2: MDHEN, SYDVKM. The CDR3 coding sequence is TGTGCCAGCAGTGGGTCTGGAGGCTACAATGAGCAGTTCTTC. It yields the protein CASSGSGGYNEQFF.

This clone was picked up a small number of times. The rearrangement uses TRBV2 and TRBJ2-5; 7 bases are shared with TRBD1. Germline CDR1 SNHLY, CDR2 FYNNEI. The CDR3 covers 15 residues. After removal of 4 bases from V and 4 bases from J, the junction contained 9 bases not matched to a gene. CDR3 sequence reads: CASSGGQWTLETQYF. The CDR3 DNA reads TGTGCCAGCAGTGGGGGACAGTGGACCCTAGAGACCCAGTACTTC.

The genes are TRBV30 and TRBJ1-4; D is unclear. Trimming left V 7 bases short and J 8 bases short, with 17 bases between. The CDR3 has 13 amino acids. The germline gives CDR1 GTSNPN, CDR2 SVGIG (reference sequence). The CDR3 reads CALAAQPGEKLFF. CDR3 DNA sequence: TGTGCCTTAGCGGCCCAGCCGGGAGAAAAACTGTTTTTT.

The chain uses TRBV2 and TRBJ2-1; D possibly corresponds to TRBD1 (5 bases). The CDR3 runs 15 residues. Trimming removed 5 bases at V and 1 base at J, with 12 bases between. Germline V gene sequence: CDR1 SNHLY, CDR2 FYNNEI. In DNA form, the CDR3 reads TGTGCCAGCAGTAAATCAGGGCGGTCCTACAATGAGCAGTTCTTC. Its protein product is CASSKSGRSYNEQFF.

This clone occurred a few times. V gene TRBV29-1 combines with J gene TRBJ2-7; tentatively, D is TRBD1 (6 bases). V was shortened by 6 bases and J by 2 bases, with 11 bases between the two germline ends. The CDR3 covers 12 residues. From germline, CDR1 is SQVTM and CDR2 ANQGSEA. The CDR3 bases are TGCAGCGTACTCAGGGACACCTACGAGCAGTACTTC. Protein product: CSVLRDTYEQYF.

V gene TRBV6-4 combines with J gene TRBJ2-2; 7 bases map to TRBD1. J lost 1 base, V lost 5 bases, and 4 bases had no gene match. This CDR3 is 15 amino acids long. Germline-derived CDR1 and CDR2 are MRHNA and SNTAGT. CDR3 in DNA: TGTGCCAGCAGTTCCGGGACAGAGAACACCGGGGAGCTGTTTTTT. It yields the protein CASSSGTENTGELFF.

Only a few counts were recorded for this clone. The CDR3 DNA sequence: TGCGCCAGCAGTGAAGGTACGCCAGGAACCCAGCCCCAGCATTTT. Protein: CASSEGTPGTQPQHF. This chain connects TRBV10-1 to TRBJ1-5; no clear D gene. Trimming removed 3 bases from V and 7 bases from J, with 16 bases in between. This CDR3 contains 15 residues. Germline CDR1 is WNHNN and CDR2 is SYGVQD (reference sequence).

This clone was seen a few times. The gene calls are TRBV10-1 and TRBJ2-3; 9 positions agree with TRBD2. V dropped 0 bases and J dropped 6; count of bases not matched to a gene: 4. CDR1 and CDR2 (germline): WNHNN, SYGVQD (reference sequence). The CDR3 is 15 amino acids. The CDR3 coding sequence is TGCGCCAGCAGTGAGTCAGCGGGGGGTCTGGATACGCAGTATTTT. It is translated as CASSESAGGLDTQYF.

The chain uses TRBV28 and TRBJ2-7, with D tentatively TRBD1 (5 bases). Germline lookup yields CDR1 MDHEN and CDR2 SYDVKM. This CDR3 has 13 residues. V was cut by 10 bases and J by 2 bases, with 15 bases left in between. This CDR3 is CAIGTDKPYEQYF. The CDR3 DNA is TGTGCCATCGGCACGGACAAGCCCTACGAGCAGTACTTC. The variable domain in full, completed from reference TRBV28 and TRBJ2-7, reads DVKVTQSSRYLVKRTGEKVFLECVQDMDHENMFWYRQDPGLGLRLIYFSYDVKMKEKGDIPEGYSVSREKKERFSLILESASTNQTSMYLCAIGTDKPYEQYFGPGTRLTVT.

The gene calls are TRBV1 and TRBJ1-2; TRBD1, the table's D call, was not compared with the DNA. TRBV1 counts as a pseudogene. The CDR3 is 18 residues long. CDR3 sequence: CTSSQDWRGQGSLYGYTF. DNA for the CDR3: TGCACCAGCAGCCAAGATTGGAGGGGACAGGGATCTTTGTATGGCTACACCTTC.

This clone was seen a handful of times. CDR3 DNA: TGTGCCAGCACCGTATCAGATACGCAGTATTTT. Translated: CASTVSDTQYF. The rearrangement links TRBV2 to TRBJ2-3; unclear D gene. From germline, CDR1 is SNHLY and CDR2 FYNNEI. The CDR3 totals 11 residues. The germline V and J ends were trimmed by 7 bases and 4 bases, with 6 bases remaining between them.

A few counts support this clone. The rearrangement links TRBV21-1 to TRBJ1-2; TRBD1, the table's D call, lacks a check against the DNA. TRBV21-1 is designated a pseudogene. The CDR3 covers 12 residues. CDR3 in amino acids: CASSKSRNGYTF. The CDR3 nucleotides are TGTGCCAGCAGCAAGTCCAGAAATGGCTACACCTTC.

The chain employs TRBV10-3 and TRBJ1-4; 9 bases map to TRBD1. Trimming took 6 bases from V and 5 from J; bases not matched to a gene: 4. Germline CDR1 and CDR2: ENHRY and SYGVKD. This CDR3 contains 14 residues. This CDR3 is CAIRGDRENEKLFF. The CDR3 DNA follows: TGTGCCATCAGGGGGGACAGGGAGAATGAAAAACTGTTTTTT.

The chain recombines TRBV7-8 with TRBJ2-5, with D perhaps TRBD2 (5 bases). Per germline, CDR1 SGHVS and CDR2 FQNEAQ. The germline V and J ends were trimmed by 7 bases and 4 bases, with 22 bases remaining between them. This CDR3 contains 16 residues. The CDR3 DNA reads as TGTGCCAGCACCAATACTCGAGGCGGCGGGCGAGAGACCCAGTACTTC. This translates into CASTNTRGGGRETQYF. Combining the CDR3 with reference TRBV7-8 and TRBJ2-5 gives the whole variable domain GAGVSQSPRYKVAKRGQDVALRCDPISGHVSLFWYQQALGQGPEFLTYFQNEAQLDKSGLPSDRFFAERPEGSVSTLKIQRTQQEDSAVYLCASTNTRGGGRETQYFGPGTRLLVL.

V and J are TRBV9 and TRBJ1-2, with D possibly matching TRBD1 (6 bases). The ends were cut back, 0 bases at V and 4 bases at J, with 19 bases in the middle. Germline V lookup: CDR1 SGDLS, CDR2 YYNGEE. The CDR3 covers 17 residues. CDR3 bases: TGTGCCAGCAGCGTAGGGATACCCGACAGGACGGGCTATGGCTACACCTTC. Translating it yields CASSVGIPDRTGYGYTF.

The chain uses TRBV5-5 and TRBJ1-1; D unclear. Deletions cut 4 bases from V and 0 bases from J, with 10 bases between. The CDR3 contains 14 residues. Per germline, CDR1 SGHKS and CDR2 YYEKEE (reference sequence). The CDR3 DNA reads as TGTGCCAGCAGCCGCACCACATTGAACACTGAAGCTTTCTTT. It yields the protein CASSRTTLNTEAFF.

The CDR3 loop is CACLSGTRRSEQFF. The CDR3 coding sequence is TGTGCCTGTTTGTCCGGGACTAGAAGATCCGAGCAGTTCTTC. The chain couples TRBV30 to TRBJ2-1; 8 bases align to TRBD2. This CDR3 spans 14 amino acids. The germline CDR1 and CDR2 sequences are GTSNPN and SVGIG (reference sequence). After removal of 6 bases from V and 10 bases from J, the junction contained 14 bases not matched to a gene. Using reference TRBV30 and TRBJ2-1 for the parts outside the CDR3, the full variable domain is SQTIHQWPATLVQPVGSPLSLECTVEGTSNPNLYWYRQAAGRGLQLLFYSVGIGQISSEVPQNLSASRPQDRQFILSSKKLLLSDSGFYLCACLSGTRRSEQFFGPGTRLTVL.

The chain joins TRBV2 to TRBJ1-4; D possibly corresponds to TRBD1 (5 bases). This CDR3 is 16 amino acids long. Between the trimmed V and J ends, which lost 3 bases and 7 bases, there was a span of 18 bases. The V gene's germline CDR1 is SNHLY and CDR2 FYNNEI. The CDR3 DNA reads TGTGCCAGCAGTGACCTCCTAGGCGGGGGAGGTGAAAAACTGTTTTTT. Its protein product is CASSDLLGGGGEKLFF.

There are a few counts of this clone. J is TRBJ1-2 and V is TRBV7-2; D remains ambiguous. CDR1 SGHTA and CDR2 FQGNSA come from the germline V gene. The CDR3 contains 14 residues. The germline V and J ends were trimmed by 2 bases and 9 bases, with 16 bases remaining between them. This CDR3 reads CASSLWAQVYSYTF. CDR3 bases: TGTGCCAGCAGCTTATGGGCCCAGGTATACAGCTACACCTTC.

For the CDR3, the DNA is TGTGCCAGCAGCTTAGATGGCGGGAAGTATGGCTACACCTTC. Residues: CASSLDGGKYGYTF. The gene calls are TRBV13 and TRBJ1-2; D is unresolved. Trimming left V 1 base short and J 5 bases short, with 11 bases between. Germline V lookup: CDR1 PRHDT, CDR2 FYEKMQ (reference sequence). There are 14 residues in the CDR3.